This T cell receptor (beta chain) was observed in a study of vaccination and CD4 T cells after COVID-19. Overall study findings and caveats: Vaccine-specific clones in convalescent patients were spike mono-reactive in 304 of 307 cases.

Described treatment: roughly ten-day PBMC culture with coronavirus spike peptide pools or control peptides (ViraFEST assay). T cells were expanded with peptide pools, and expanded clonotypes were identified by TCR sequencing. Negative-selection isolation of CD4+ T cells was performed after 10 days of culture. This clonotype was picked up a small number of times. As yet, its antigen is unknown. After removal of 5 bases from V and 2 bases from J, the junction contained 9 bases not matched to a gene. CDR1 and CDR2 (germline): SGHVS, FQNEAQ. This CDR3 spans 16 amino acids. Scientists ran DNA taken from cultured CD4+ T cells through the Oncomine TCR Beta short-read assay for sequencing. Cultured CD4+ T cells were the source of extracted genomic DNA. TCRdb reprocessed the PCR reads with MiXCR, giving one entry per CDR3 protein. The profile shows approximately 9,600 distinct CDR3 sequences, roughly 27% of them singletons.

V and J are TRBV7-8 and TRBJ2-5; TRBD2 agrees at 9 bases. Here the sequenced sample was CD4+ T cells from blood, cultured in vitro, taken before SARS-CoV-2 vaccination. This receptor was identified in a human donor who received a COVID-19 vaccine. The CDR3 DNA is TGTGCCAGCAGCCCGACAGCGGGGGGCTCTCAAGAGACCCAGTACTTC. It translates to CASSPTAGGSQETQYF.